These 9 T cell receptor beta chains came from one sample sequenced in a study of T cell repertoires in cytomegalovirus infection. TCRdb fed the reads into MiXCR, producing one record per CDR3 protein. The sample includes 300,000 to 400,000 distinct CDR3 sequences, 8% to 9.5% seen only once; the top ten take 4.3%. The specimen was PBMCs. All receptors derive from a human donor in good health (CMV status not recorded). Some clones in this sample may be carry-over from other donors' samples.

The sample holds a few counts of this clonotype. DNA of the CDR3: TGTGCCAGCAAACAGGGGGGTACGCAGTATTTT. It translates to CASKQGGTQYF. V and J are TRBV6-1 and TRBJ2-3, with 8 bases aligning to TRBD1. CDR1 and CDR2 from the germline V gene are MNHNS and SASEGT. This CDR3 region has 11 residues. Trimming removed 7 bases from V and 8 bases from J; junction bases left unmatched: 2.

The gene calls are TRBV7-2 and TRBJ2-6; tentative D call: TRBD1 (6 bases). Trimming took off 4 bases at V and 5 bases at J, with 15 bases between the two ends. CDR1 SGHTA and CDR2 FQGNSA come from the germline V gene. This CDR3 spans 16 amino acids. This CDR3 is CASSSTPGAWANVLTF. The CDR3 nucleotides read TGTGCCAGCAGCTCAACCCCAGGGGCGTGGGCCAACGTCCTGACTTTC.

This clonotype was observed a handful of times. The V gene is TRBV19, the J gene TRBJ1-1; D not resolved. Trimming left V 7 bases short and J 1 base short, with 13 bases between. Germline V gene data show CDR1 as LNHDA and CDR2 as SQIVND (reference sequence). CDR3 length equals 14 residues. CDR3 coding DNA: TGTGCCAGTACCCGGGGTCCGGCGAACACTGAAGCTTTCTTT. It codes for CASTRGPANTEAFF.

The table lists this clonotype with many counts. This chain connects TRBV11-2 to TRBJ2-7; D is ambiguous. The CDR3 loop spans 12 amino acids. V lost 3 bases and J 3 bases, leaving 6 bases between the germline ends. The germline gives CDR1 SGHAT, CDR2 FQNNGV. CDR3 loop: CASSLAIYEQYF. The CDR3, as DNA: TGTGCCAGCAGCTTGGCCATCTACGAGCAGTACTTC.

The chain combines TRBV29-1 with TRBJ2-1, with D possibly being TRBD2 (5 bases). V lost 2 bases and J 8 bases, leaving 13 bases between the germline ends. Germline CDR1 SQVTM, CDR2 ANQGSEA. There are 13 residues in the CDR3. Here the CDR3 DNA reads TGCAGCGTTGAACGGGTCGAGGGCTATGAGCAGTTCTTC. Translating gives CSVERVEGYEQFF.

Ten or more counts support this clonotype. The chain joins TRBV20-1 to TRBJ2-1; TRBD2 matches at 9 bases. In germline, CDR1 is DFQATT, CDR2 SNEGSKA (reference sequence). The ends lost 6 bases at V and 4 bases at J; junction bases unmatched: 7. CDR3 length: 14 residues. CDR3 in DNA: TGCAGTGCCGCCGTGACTAGCGGATACAATGAGCAGTTCTTC. This translates into CSAAVTSGYNEQFF.

This clonotype was counted many times. The chain carries TRBV3-1 and TRBJ2-2; D unresolved. The CDR3 contains 15 residues. CDR1 LGHDT and CDR2 YNNKEL come from the germline V gene (reference sequence). V was clipped by 3 bases and J by 2 bases, with 10 bases between them. In nucleotides, the CDR3 is TGTGCCAGCAGCCACAACCGACCCAACACCGGGGAGCTGTTTTTT. Protein product: CASSHNRPNTGELFF.

This clonotype appeared many times. This chain uses TRBV25-1 with TRBJ2-1; D is uncertain. CDR1 MGHDK and CDR2 SYGVNS come from the germline V gene. V dropped 7 bases and J dropped 7 bases, with 14 bases sitting between them. This CDR3 region has 13 residues. The CDR3 sequence is CASKRPGSNEQFF. CDR3 DNA sequence: TGTGCCAGCAAGAGACCTGGTTCGAATGAGCAGTTCTTC. Full variable domain (rest looked up from reference TRBV25-1 and TRBJ2-1): EADIYQTPRYLVIGTGKKITLECSQTMGHDKMYWYQQDPGMELHLIHYSYGVNSTEKGDLSSESTVSRIRTEHFPLTLESARPSHTSQYLCASKRPGSNEQFFGPGTRLTVL.

This clonotype was found many times. The gene calls are TRBV2 and TRBJ2-1, with 7 bases lining up with TRBD1. The CDR3 runs to 12 residues. Trimming at V came to 7 bases and at J to 12 bases, leaving 9 bases not matched to a gene. Germline assignment: CDR1 SNHLY and CDR2 FYNNEI. CDR3 sequence reads: CASIYTGVVQFF. The CDR3 region has the DNA TGTGCCAGCATTTATACAGGGGTGGTGCAGTTCTTC.